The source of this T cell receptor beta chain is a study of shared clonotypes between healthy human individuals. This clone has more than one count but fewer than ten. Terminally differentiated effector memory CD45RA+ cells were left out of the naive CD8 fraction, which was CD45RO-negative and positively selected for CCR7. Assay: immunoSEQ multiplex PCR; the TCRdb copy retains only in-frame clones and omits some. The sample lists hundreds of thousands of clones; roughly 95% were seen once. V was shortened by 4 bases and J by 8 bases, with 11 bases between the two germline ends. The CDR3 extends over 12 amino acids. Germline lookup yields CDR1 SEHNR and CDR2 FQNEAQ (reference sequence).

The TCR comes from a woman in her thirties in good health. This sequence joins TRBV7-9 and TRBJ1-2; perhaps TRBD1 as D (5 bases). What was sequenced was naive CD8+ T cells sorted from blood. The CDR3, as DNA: TGTGCCAGCAGCTATCAGGGACCAGGCTACACCTTC. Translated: CASSYQGPGYTF. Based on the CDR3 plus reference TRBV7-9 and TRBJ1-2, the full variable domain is DTGVSQNPRHKITKRGQNVTFRCDPISEHNRLYWYRQTLGQGPEFLTYFQNEAQLEKSRLLSDRFSAERPKGSFSTLEIQRTEQGDSAMYLCASSYQGPGYTFGSGTRLTVV.